The T cell receptor beta chain under discussion was sequenced for a study of siplizumab effects on memory and regulatory T cells. The CDR3 sequence is 15 residues long. Per germline, CDR1 SGHNT and CDR2 YENEEA. V shed 5 bases, J shed 0 bases, and the junction held 6 bases outside the gene matches. Study observations and caveats: It seemed that naive T cells were more diverse than memory cells and were major contributors to the alloresponse. A minor fraction of alloreactive clones, and no more, mapped to unstimulated subsets. Naive or memory phenotype was unassignable for roughly 75-97% of proliferating CD4+ or CD8+ clones.

Around 10^5 TCR templates underwent assay in every sample. The repertoire was sequenced with immunoSEQ multiplex PCR; TCRdb's copy has only in-frame clones and lacks some. This table holds 70,000 to 95,000 clones, 90% to 95% found once. As to this clone: Its matching antigen is unknown.

Material: CD8+ T cells sorted from blood. The chain joins TRBV11-3 to TRBJ2-7; 8 bases line up with TRBD1. The clonotype comes from a human donor in good health. The CDR3 DNA reads TGTGCCAGCAGCCCGTGGACAGGGAGCTCCTACGAGCAGTACTTC. Translation: CASSPWTGSSYEQYF.